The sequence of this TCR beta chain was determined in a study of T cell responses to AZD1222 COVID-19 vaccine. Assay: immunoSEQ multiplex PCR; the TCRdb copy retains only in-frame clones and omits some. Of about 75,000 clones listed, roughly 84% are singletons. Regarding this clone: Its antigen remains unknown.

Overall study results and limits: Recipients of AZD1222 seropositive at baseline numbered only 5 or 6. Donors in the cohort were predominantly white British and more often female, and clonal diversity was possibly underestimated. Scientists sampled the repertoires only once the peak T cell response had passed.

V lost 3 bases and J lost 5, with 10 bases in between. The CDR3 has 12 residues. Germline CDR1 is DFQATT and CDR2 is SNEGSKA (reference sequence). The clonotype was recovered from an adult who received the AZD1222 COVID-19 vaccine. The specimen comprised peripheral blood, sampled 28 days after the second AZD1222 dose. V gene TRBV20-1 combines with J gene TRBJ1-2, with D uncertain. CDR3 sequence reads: CSASDITYGYTF. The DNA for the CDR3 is TGCAGTGCTAGTGACATAACATATGGCTACACCTTC.